This is a list of T cell receptor beta chains from one sample in a study of cytomegalovirus exposure and HLA in healthy donors. The protocol was immunoSEQ multiplex PCR, while the TCRdb copy is restricted to in-frame clones and leaves out a portion. The table has tens of thousands of clones, 94% seen once. Material: PBMCs. The source is a man aged 18 to 29 in good health and CMV-seropositive. Each CDR3 is given with its conserved first and last residue. Each record gives: D gene, V gene, J gene, clone size, CDR3 protein, CDR3 DNA. The D gene is left open where the match is weak. Only part of the rows carry a size: once, few, many, or a class if the clone is expanded.

-	TRBV14	TRBJ1-2	few	CASSQEYGRSGYGYTF	TGTGCCAGCAGCCAAGAATACGGTCGTTCGGGATATGGCTACACCTTC
-	TRBV11-2	TRBJ2-1	once	CASSSTAVASRDNEQFF	TGTGCCAGCAGCTCTACAGCTGTGGCTAGCCGGGACAATGAGCAGTTCTTC
TRBD1	TRBV6-5	TRBJ2-7	once	CASSEGAGHEQYF	TGTGCCAGCAGCGAGGGGGCGGGTCACGAGCAGTACTTC
TRBD1	TRBV5-1	TRBJ2-5	few	CASSLEGQAHRETQYF	TGCGCCAGCAGCTTGGAGGGACAGGCGCATAGGGAGACCCAGTACTTC
TRBD2	TRBV10-3	TRBJ2-5	-	CAISEFWTSGRSQYF	TGTGCCATCAGTGAGTTTTGGACTAGCGGGAGGAGCCAGTACTTC
-	TRBV18	TRBJ2-7	-	CASSPLATGPTYEQYF	TGTGCCAGCTCACCGTTAGCGACGGGTCCTACCTACGAGCAGTACTTC
-	TRBV29-1	TRBJ1-1	-	CSVGALNTEAFF	TGCAGCGTTGGGGCCTTGAACACTGAAGCTTTCTTT
-	TRBV5-1	TRBJ2-6	-	CASSEPDRTTLSGANVLTF	TGCGCCAGCAGCGAACCGGACAGGACTACACTCTCTGGGGCCAACGTCCTGACTTTC
TRBD2	TRBV9	TRBJ2-1	-	CASSVASGLAGEWGSYNEQFF	TGTGCCAGCAGCGTAGCTTCCGGACTAGCGGGAGAATGGGGCTCCTACAATGAGCAGTTCTTC
-	TRBV27	TRBJ1-1	-	CASSDSQGQTEAFF	TGTGCCAGCAGTGACTCACAAGGACAGACTGAAGCTTTCTTT
-	TRBV10-3	TRBJ1-1	-	CAISEKREAFF	TGTGCCATCAGTGAGAAGCGGGAGGCTTTCTTT
-	TRBV5-1	TRBJ1-6	-	CASSLDLSYNSPLHF	TGCGCCAGCAGCTTGGATCTCTCCTATAATTCACCCCTCCACTTT
TRBD1	TRBV6-1	TRBJ2-7	-	CASSEDVGGPYEQYF	TGTGCCAGCAGTGAAGATGTAGGGGGCCCTTACGAGCAGTACTTC
-	TRBV6-6	TRBJ1-5	-	CASIGGGNQPQHF	TGTGCCAGCATTGGAGGGGGCAATCAGCCCCAGCATTTT
TRBD1	TRBV7-2	TRBJ2-1	-	CASRSTGVLEQFF	TGTGCCAGCAGGTCGACAGGGGTTCTTGAGCAGTTCTTC
-	TRBV2	TRBJ1-1	-	CASREGTLTEAFF	TGTGCCAGTCGGGAGGGTACGTTAACTGAAGCTTTCTTT
TRBD1	TRBV18	TRBJ2-3	-	CASSRQGPQVGDTQYF	TGTGCCAGCTCACGACAGGGGCCACAGGTGGGGGATACGCAGTATTTT
-	TRBV14	TRBJ2-2	-	CASSYSLTGELFF	TGTGCCAGCAGCTATTCCCTCACCGGGGAGCTGTTTTTT
TRBD2	TRBV4-3	TRBJ2-2	-	CASSPGTSLAGELFF	TGCGCCAGCAGTCCCGGGACTAGTTTAGCCGGGGAGCTGTTTTTT
-	TRBV7-8	TRBJ2-7	-	CASSLSFYEQYF	TGTGCCAGCAGCTTATCGTTCTACGAGCAGTACTTC
TRBD1	TRBV7-2	TRBJ1-1	-	CASSARQGGTEAFF	TGTGCCAGCAGCGCCCGACAGGGTGGGACTGAAGCTTTCTTT
TRBD2	TRBV7-6	TRBJ2-2	-	CASSLSSGGLNTGELFF	TGTGCCAGCAGCTTGTCTAGCGGGGGGCTAAACACCGGGGAGCTGTTTTTT
TRBD1	TRBV9	TRBJ1-2	-	CASSVNRNRTGTNYGYTF	TGTGCCAGCAGCGTCAACCGGAATCGGACAGGGACAAACTATGGCTACACCTTC
-	TRBV5-4	TRBJ1-1	-	CASSLIGATEAFF	TGTGCCAGCAGCTTGATAGGGGCCACTGAAGCTTTCTTT
TRBD2	TRBV5-8	TRBJ2-1	-	CASRWTSGGASYNEQFF	TGTGCCAGCAGGTGGACTAGCGGGGGGGCCTCCTACAATGAGCAGTTCTTC
TRBD1	TRBV10-3	TRBJ1-1	-	CATGTDMNTEAFF	TGTGCCACCGGGACAGACATGAACACTGAAGCTTTCTTT
-	TRBV29-1	TRBJ2-1	-	CSVDVSLILYNEQFF	TGCAGCGTTGACGTTTCACTAATTCTATACAATGAGCAGTTCTTC
-	TRBV5-4	TRBJ2-5	once	CASSQGETQYF	TGTGCCAGCTCTCAGGGAGAGACCCAGTACTTC
-	TRBV6-1	TRBJ2-4	-	CASIDKGKGVIIQYF	TGTGCCAGCATCGATAAGGGGAAGGGGGTTATCATTCAGTACTTC
-	TRBV10-2	TRBJ2-1	-	CASSVGHEQFF	TGCGCCAGCAGTGTGGGGCATGAGCAGTTCTTC
TRBD1	TRBV4-3	TRBJ1-2	few	CASSQDLTGIIGGYTF	TGCGCCAGCAGCCAAGATTTGACAGGGATTATAGGGGGCTACACCTTC
-	TRBV10-3	TRBJ2-1	-	CAISESGGREAFFYNEQFF	TGTGCCATCAGTGAGTCTGGCGGTAGGGAGGCCTTCTTTTACAATGAGCAGTTCTTC